This passage covers 24 T cell receptor beta chains from one sample sequenced in a study of control samples from healthy donors and cancer patients. TCRdb keeps only in-frame clones here, not all; method: immunoSEQ multiplex PCR. The profile shows 150,000 to 200,000 clones, around 91% of them singletons. Sequencing was carried out using blood. The origin of the receptors is a woman younger than 45 in good health.

V gene TRBV7-9 combines with J gene TRBJ2-2; 11 bases map to TRBD1. This CDR3 comprises 15 residues. With 6 bases clipped from V and 4 bases from J, the junction kept 4 bases outside the gene matches. CDR1 and CDR2 from the germline V gene are SEHNR and FQNEAQ (reference sequence). The chain's CDR3 is CASRPGQGGTGELFF. The CDR3 DNA reads TGTGCCAGCAGGCCGGGACAGGGGGGCACCGGGGAGCTGTTTTTT.

The chain combines TRBV5-1 with TRBJ2-6, with a tentative D call TRBD1 (6 bases). This CDR3 spans 15 amino acids. CDR1 and CDR2 (germline): SGHRS, YFSETQ. Trimming removed 4 bases at V and 0 bases at J, with 8 bases between. The DNA of the CDR3 is TGCGCCAGCAGCCGACAGGCCTCTGGGGCCAACGTCCTGACTTTC. Amino acids: CASSRQASGANVLTF.

This clone was picked up a small number of times. This chain uses TRBV7-2 with TRBJ1-2; 8 bases line up with TRBD1. CDR3 length: 13 residues. Germline V gene lookup returns CDR1 SGHTA and CDR2 FQGNSA. V lost 3 bases and J lost 7; bases outside the gene matches: 4. CDR3 residues: CASSLDRAAGYTF. CDR3 nucleotides: TGTGCCAGCAGCTTGGACAGGGCGGCTGGCTACACCTTC.

The genes are TRBV3-1 (or the pseudogene TRBV3-2) and TRBJ2-7; D gene unclear. The CDR3 length is 13 residues. Per germline, CDR1 LGHDT and CDR2 YNNKEL (reference sequence). V lost 0 bases and J 1 base, leaving 4 bases between the germline ends. This CDR3 is CASSQDRSYEQYF. CDR3 DNA: TGTGCCAGCAGCCAAGACAGATCCTACGAGCAGTACTTC.

The chain combines TRBV30 with TRBJ1-4; D perhaps matches TRBD1 (6 bases). The germline V gene encodes CDR1 GTSNPN and CDR2 SVGIG (reference sequence). V shed 2 bases and J shed 7 bases, with 14 bases lying between them. There are 14 residues in the CDR3. The CDR3 spells CAWSLPDSPEKLFF. DNA for the CDR3: TGTGCCTGGAGTTTACCGGACAGCCCTGAAAAACTGTTTTTT.

The CDR3, as DNA: TGTGCCAGCAGCCCCCGACTAGGTGGCGATGAGCAGTTCTTC. Translated: CASSPRLGGDEQFF. The gene calls are TRBV6-2 or TRBV6-3 and TRBJ2-1, with D tentatively TRBD2 (6 bases). Germline lookup yields CDR1 MNHEY and CDR2 SVGEGT. V lost 6 bases to trimming and J lost 8 bases, with 17 bases between them. The CDR3 contains 14 residues.

The chain carries TRBV5-6 and TRBJ2-1; 8 bases are a match to TRBD2. The CDR3 is made up of 14 amino acids. Germline trimming cut 3 bases from V and 6 bases from J; bases unmatched to any gene: 5. Germline-derived CDR1 and CDR2 are SGHDT and YYEEEE. This chain's CDR3 is CASSSGGALNEQFF. DNA of the CDR3: TGTGCCAGCAGCTCCGGGGGGGCTCTCAATGAGCAGTTCTTC.

As to this clone: One junction end does not reproduce the germline sequence, and a read error may be involved. The chain combines TRBV7-2 with TRBJ2-1; the D gene could be TRBD1 or TRBD2 (5 bases each). Germline V gives CDR1 SGHTA, CDR2 FQGNSA. The CDR3 contains 13 residues. The CDR3 is CASSLAGVGEQLF. CDR3 in DNA: TGTGCCAGCAGCTTAGCGGGGGTGGGTGAGCAGCTCTTC.

Concerning this clone: Other DNA sequences in the same sample also yield this CDR3. The rearrangement links TRBV28 to TRBJ2-3, with 7 bases matching TRBD2. Trimming cost V 1 base and J 3 bases; bases outside gene matches: 7. CDR3 length equals 16 residues. The germline V gene has CDR1 MDHEN and CDR2 SYDVKM. The CDR3 is CASSLFGGSGTDTQYF. In nucleotides, the CDR3 is TGTGCCAGCAGTTTATTTGGCGGGAGTGGGACAGATACGCAGTATTTT.

The rearrangement uses TRBV18 and TRBJ1-4; D unresolved. Germline CDR1 KGHSH, CDR2 LQKENI. The CDR3 covers 14 residues. The ends were cut back, 2 bases at V and 8 bases at J, with 12 bases in the middle. CDR3 nucleotides: TGTGCCAGCTCACCAGGCAGGTCAACCGAAAAACTGTTTTTT. This sequence encodes CASSPGRSTEKLFF.

The J gene is TRBJ2-7, the V gene TRBV4-2; D gene uncertain. In germline, CDR1 is LGHNA, CDR2 YNFKEQ. V lost 0 bases and J 2 bases, leaving 11 bases between the germline ends. This CDR3 contains 15 residues. CDR3 DNA: TGTGCCAGCAGCCAAGATCCAGCCCGGACCTACGAGCAGTACTTC. This codes for CASSQDPARTYEQYF.

V is TRBV9 and J is TRBJ2-4, with 7 bases identical to TRBD1. The germline V gene has CDR1 SGDLS and CDR2 YYNGEE. V trimming: 4 bases; J trimming: 6 bases; junction bases outside the gene matches: 10. This CDR3 is 15 amino acids long. For the CDR3, the DNA is TGTGCCAGCAGCTCACTTCCAGGGGGTCGAAACATTCAGTACTTC. Residues: CASSSLPGGRNIQYF.

The rearrangement uses TRBV4-2 and TRBJ2-1; D possibly corresponds to TRBD2 (5 bases). Germline-derived CDR1 and CDR2 are LGHNA and YNFKEQ. Trimming left V 0 bases short and J 8 bases short, with 8 bases between. This CDR3 is built from 13 residues. CDR3 coding DNA: TGTGCCAGCAGCCAAGAGGGAGTAGATGAGCAGTTCTTC. Translation gives CASSQEGVDEQFF.

The chain is built from TRBV18 and TRBJ2-1; D is uncertain. CDR1 and CDR2 (germline): KGHSH, LQKENI. V lost 7 bases and J lost 8, with 12 bases in between. This CDR3 is built from 12 residues. CDR3 amino acids: CASLESQDEQFF. For the CDR3, the DNA is TGTGCCAGCTTAGAGAGTCAGGATGAGCAGTTCTTC. The whole variable domain, remainder taken from reference TRBV18 and TRBJ2-1, is NAGVMQNPRHLVRRRGQEARLRCSPMKGHSHVYWYRQLPEEGLKFMVYLQKENIIDESGMPKERFSAEFPKEGPSILRIQQVVRGDSAAYFCASLESQDEQFFGPGTRLTVL.

V is TRBV9 and J is TRBJ2-5; D is uncertain. Germline V gene sequence: CDR1 SGDLS, CDR2 YYNGEE. CDR3 length: 15 amino acids. Deletions cut 0 bases from V and 2 bases from J, with 11 bases between. The CDR3 region is CASSVDPGLQETQYF. In nucleotides, the CDR3 is TGTGCCAGCAGCGTAGACCCGGGCCTTCAAGAGACCCAGTACTTC. The full variable domain, its missing parts supplied by reference TRBV9 and TRBJ2-5, is DSGVTQTPKHLITATGQRVTLRCSPRSGDLSVYWYQQSLDQGLQFLIQYYNGEERAKGNILERFSAQQFPDLHSELNLSSLELGDSALYFCASSVDPGLQETQYFGPGTRLLVL.

This chain connects TRBV2 to TRBJ2-5; 10 nucleotides match TRBD2. The V segment lost 4 bases and the J segment 3 bases; nucleotides outside the gene matches: 2. The CDR3 has 14 amino acids. CDR1 is SNHLY, CDR2 FYNNEI, per germline. The CDR3 here is CASSASGRKETQYF. The CDR3 DNA reads TGTGCCAGCAGTGCTAGCGGGAGAAAAGAGACCCAGTACTTC.

The sample holds one count of this clone. CDR3 sequence (DNA): TGTGCCAGCAGCCAAGATAAACGGGAGGGGTGGGATACGCAGTATTTT. This translates into CASSQDKREGWDTQYF. The chain couples TRBV4-2 to TRBJ2-3, with 8 bases identical to TRBD2. Germline CDR1 is LGHNA and CDR2 is YNFKEQ. The CDR3 loop spans 16 amino acids. V was pared by 0 bases and J by 6 bases, with 8 bases of the junction left unmatched.

CDR3 nucleotide sequence: TGTGCCAGTAGACAGGGGGCCGGAAAACTGTTTTTT. This encodes CASRQGAGKLFF. The chain carries TRBV19 and TRBJ1-4; 9 bases fit TRBD1. Germline CDR1 is LNHDA and CDR2 is SQIVND (reference sequence). The junction had 3 bases not matched to a gene; V was cut back by 6 bases and J by 10 bases. This CDR3 spans 12 amino acids. The full variable domain, its missing parts supplied by reference TRBV19 and TRBJ1-4, is DGGITQSPKYLFRKEGQNVTLSCEQNLNHDAMYWYRQDPGQGLRLIYYSQIVNDFQKGDIAEGYSVSREKKESFPLTVTSAQKNPTAFYLCASRQGAGKLFFGSGTQLSVL.

On this clone itself: In the same sample, other DNA sequences code for this CDR3. The V call is TRBV6-5, the J call TRBJ1-2; D uncertain. CDR1 is MNHEY and CDR2 is SVGAGI in the germline V gene. The CDR3 runs 14 residues. Trimming shortened V by 5 bases and J by 4 bases, and 14 bases separated the two germline ends. CDR3 sequence: CASSNKGPPYGYTF. The CDR3 coding sequence is TGTGCCAGCAGTAACAAGGGCCCCCCCTATGGCTACACCTTC.

The chain is built from TRBV6-5 and TRBJ2-2; 7 nucleotides match TRBD1. The length of the CDR3 is 14 residues. Germline V gives CDR1 MNHEY, CDR2 SVGAGI. V lost 5 bases, J lost 3 bases, and 3 bases stayed unmatched. CDR3 DNA: TGTGCCAGCAGTACCACAGGGGACACCGGGGAGCTGTTTTTT. This gives the protein CASSTTGDTGELFF.

The J gene is TRBJ1-5, the V gene TRBV6-5, with TRBD1 identical over 9 bases. Trimming removed 5 bases from V and 6 bases from J; junction bases left unmatched: 2. Germline assignment: CDR1 MNHEY and CDR2 SVGAGI. This CDR3 is built from 13 residues. This CDR3 reads CASSPDRGQPQHF. The CDR3 coding sequence is TGTGCCAGCAGTCCGGACAGGGGTCAGCCCCAGCATTTT.

This clone was seen only once. CDR3 protein: CASSLRPTGIYGYTF. In DNA form, the CDR3 reads TGTGCCAGCAGTTTGCGACCGACAGGAATCTATGGCTACACCTTC. This chain joins TRBV27 and TRBJ1-2; possible D gene TRBD1, 6 bases. The germline gives CDR1 MNHEY, CDR2 SMNVEV (reference sequence). Trimming cost V 3 bases and J 4 bases, with 15 bases left between them. This CDR3 contains 15 residues.

The chain is built from TRBV12-3 or TRBV12-4 and TRBJ1-2, with a tentative D call TRBD1 (6 bases). CDR3 length: 13 amino acids. V shed 4 bases and J shed 11 bases, with 17 bases lying between them. Written as DNA, the CDR3 is TGTGCCAGCAGTTCGCGCAGGGCGAGGGGGTACACCTTC. The encoded protein is CASSSRRARGYTF.

This chain links TRBV5-5 with TRBJ1-2; TRBD1 agrees at 8 bases. V lost 5 bases to trimming and J lost 4 bases; unmatched junction nucleotides: 7. CDR3 length equals 14 residues. Germline CDR1 reads SGHKS; CDR2 reads YYEKEE (reference sequence). CDR3 DNA sequence: TGTGCCAGCAGATCGGGACAGGCTTTCTATGGCTACACCTTC. Amino acid sequence: CASRSGQAFYGYTF.